This T cell receptor beta chain originates from a study of blood T cell repertoires in COVID-19. In germline, CDR1 is SSHAT, CDR2 FNYEAQ (reference sequence). This CDR3 region has 15 residues. With 5 bases clipped from V and 4 bases from J, the junction kept 6 bases outside the gene matches. In the authors' workflow: Nucleated cell counts were estimated from reference gene primer amplification. Sequencing used immunoSEQ multiplex PCR; TCRdb keeps in-frame clones, though not all of them. V and J calls and clone size come straight from that table; D and trimming were deduced from the DNA. The sample yields about 190,000 clones, less than 80% seen once.

The gene calls are TRBV7-7 and TRBJ2-1; 9 nucleotides agree with TRBD1. Sequenced material: peripheral blood. The sequence was collected from a man between 45 and 60 years old who had recovered from COVID-19. CDR3 DNA: TGTGCCAGCAGCCCAGACAGGGGGGGGTACAATGAGCAGTTCTTC. This encodes CASSPDRGGYNEQFF.